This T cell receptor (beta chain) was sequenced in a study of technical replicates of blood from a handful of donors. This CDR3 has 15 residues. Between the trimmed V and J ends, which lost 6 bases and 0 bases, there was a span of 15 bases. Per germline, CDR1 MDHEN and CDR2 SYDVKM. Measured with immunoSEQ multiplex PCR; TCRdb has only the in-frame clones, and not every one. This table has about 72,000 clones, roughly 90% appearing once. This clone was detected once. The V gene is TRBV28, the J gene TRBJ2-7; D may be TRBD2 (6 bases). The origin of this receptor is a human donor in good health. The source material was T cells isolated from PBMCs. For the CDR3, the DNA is TGTGCCAGCAGCAGACTAGGGGAGACCTCCTACGAGCAGTACTTC. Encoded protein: CASSRLGETSYEQYF.